The 22 T cell receptor beta chains given below trace back to one sample, sequenced in a study of shared clonotypes between healthy human individuals. Assay: immunoSEQ multiplex PCR; the TCRdb copy retains only in-frame clones and omits some. The sample consists of 450,000 to 550,000 clones, around 74% of them appearing once. The specimen was PBMCs. Receptor source: a middle-aged woman in good health. Some clones in this sample may be carry-over from other donors' samples.

V and J are TRBV6-1 and TRBJ1-1; TRBD1 matches 7 bases. The V and J ends lost 8 bases and 4 bases, in that order; junction bases with no gene match: 10. This CDR3 has 14 residues. In germline, CDR1 is MNHNS, CDR2 SASEGT. The DNA of the CDR3 is TGTGCCAGCCTGGGACAGACGGGACGCACTGAAGCTTTCTTT. Its translation: CASLGQTGRTEAFF.

V is TRBV28 and J is TRBJ2-1; 12 bases line up with TRBD2. With V trimmed by 6 bases and J by 7 bases, 10 bases remained unmatched. There are 16 residues in the CDR3. The germline V gene has CDR1 MDHEN and CDR2 SYDVKM. CDR3 protein: CASSPSGRGDRNEQFF. The CDR3 nucleotides are TGTGCCAGCAGCCCTAGCGGGAGGGGTGATAGGAATGAGCAGTTCTTC.

The chain carries TRBV4-1 and TRBJ1-4, with D unresolved. Per germline, CDR1 MGHRA and CDR2 YSYEKL. The CDR3 is 17 residues long. The V end lost 3 bases, the J end lost 12 bases, and 26 bases lay between the germline ends. CDR3 DNA: TGCGCCAGCAGCCACATCTCCCAACAGCTTTCTCTTGGGCAACTGTTTTTT. Translating gives CASSHISQQLSLGQLFF.

The chain is built from TRBV10-3 and TRBJ1-1; tentative D call: TRBD1 (5 bases). The germline V gene has CDR1 ENHRY and CDR2 SYGVKD. The CDR3 is 14 amino acids. The ends were cut back, 4 bases at V and 1 base at J, with 10 bases in the middle. The CDR3 protein is CAISGGLQNTEAFF. In DNA form, the CDR3 reads TGTGCCATCAGTGGGGGACTGCAGAACACTGAAGCTTTCTTT.

The V call is TRBV19, the J call TRBJ1-5; possible D gene TRBD1, 5 bases. Trimming left V 9 bases short and J 4 bases short, with 16 bases between. This CDR3 spans 14 amino acids. The germline CDR1 and CDR2 sequences are LNHDA and SQIVND (reference sequence). The CDR3 bases are TGTGCCAGCAGTTACGGGACGGAGAATCAGCCCCAGCATTTT. Encoded protein: CASSYGTENQPQHF.

The rearrangement uses TRBV7-6 and TRBJ1-5, with TRBD1 as a possible D gene (5 bases). The CDR3 has 13 amino acids. In germline, CDR1 is SGHVS, CDR2 FNYEAQ. V was pared by 5 bases and J by 7 bases, with 12 bases between. The CDR3 is CASSLRDGQPQHF. In DNA, the CDR3 is TGTGCCAGCAGCCTCCGGGACGGGCAGCCCCAGCATTTT.

This clone was counted many times. The chain recombines TRBV5-1 with TRBJ2-3; D ambiguous. Germline CDR1 and CDR2: SGHRS and YFSETQ. With 4 bases removed from V and 4 bases from J, the gap between germline ends came to 13 bases. The CDR3 totals 14 residues. The CDR3 protein is CASSALTGADTQYF. The CDR3 DNA reads as TGCGCCAGCAGCGCATTGACCGGTGCAGATACGCAGTATTTT.

This chain links TRBV5-4 with TRBJ2-5; 12 bases align to TRBD2. The CDR3 is made up of 15 amino acids. Germline CDR1 is SGHNT and CDR2 is YYREEE (reference sequence). The V and J ends lost 5 bases and 3 bases, in that order; junction bases with no gene match: 5. The CDR3 protein is CASRATSGSEETQYF. CDR3 coding DNA: TGTGCCAGCAGAGCGACTAGCGGGAGTGAAGAGACCCAGTACTTC.

The rearrangement joins TRBV19 to TRBJ1-2; 7 bases match TRBD1. Germline V gene sequence: CDR1 LNHDA, CDR2 SQIVND (reference sequence). This CDR3 spans 12 amino acids. J was trimmed by 8 bases and V by 4 bases; bases with no gene match: 4. As DNA, the CDR3 is TGTGCCAGTAGTAGGGACAGCGGGGGCTACACCTTC. Its translation is CASSRDSGGYTF.

The CDR3 reads CASSVVDEQYF. CDR3 DNA sequence: TGTGCCAGCTCAGTGGTGGACGAGCAGTACTTC. This sequence joins TRBV18 and TRBJ2-7; no clear D gene. The CDR3 totals 11 residues. From germline, CDR1 is KGHSH and CDR2 LQKENI. Deletions cut 5 bases from V and 5 bases from J, with 7 bases between.

The chain carries TRBV6-1 and TRBJ2-4; D not resolved. CDR3 length: 17 residues. V lost 0 bases and J 0 bases, leaving 12 bases between the germline ends. Germline lookup yields CDR1 MNHNS and CDR2 SASEGT. CDR3 loop: CASSEALRALAKNIQYF. For the CDR3, the DNA is TGTGCCAGCAGTGAAGCGCTTCGGGCATTAGCCAAAAACATTCAGTACTTC.

This rearrangement joins TRBV7-2 to TRBJ1-1, with no clear D. Trimming cost V 5 bases and J 7 bases, with 14 bases left between them. CDR3 length: 13 residues. CDR1 is SGHTA, CDR2 FQGNSA, per germline. The CDR3 region is CASSLGVAGEAFF. The DNA for the CDR3 is TGTGCCAGCAGCCTTGGGGTAGCTGGTGAAGCTTTCTTT.

This clone was observed a handful of times. The rearrangement uses TRBV6-5 and TRBJ2-3; perhaps TRBD2 as D (7 bases). This CDR3 comprises 15 residues. The germline V gene has CDR1 MNHEY and CDR2 SVGAGI. Trimming left V 3 bases short and J 2 bases short, with 12 bases between. Written as DNA, the CDR3 is TGTGCCAGCAGTTATCGGGGGGACATCACAGATACGCAGTATTTT. Its protein is CASSYRGDITDTQYF.

The sample holds many counts of this clone. The V call is TRBV6-1, the J call TRBJ2-1; no reliable D call. Germline V gives CDR1 MNHNS, CDR2 SASEGT. V shed 4 bases and J shed 8 bases, with 9 bases lying between them. This CDR3 contains 12 residues. The CDR3 DNA is TGTGCCAGCAGTGTGACCTTCGATGAGCAGTTCTTC. This sequence encodes CASSVTFDEQFF.

This rearrangement joins TRBV4-1 to TRBJ2-1; 7 nucleotides match TRBD1. The V and J ends lost 3 bases and 0 bases, in that order; junction bases with no gene match: 5. Germline V gene lookup returns CDR1 MGHRA and CDR2 YSYEKL. This CDR3 has 16 residues. The CDR3 is CASSQGTVSSYNEQFF. The CDR3 DNA sequence: TGCGCCAGCAGCCAGGGGACAGTTAGCTCCTACAATGAGCAGTTCTTC.

This clone was seen many times. The genes are TRBV2 and TRBJ1-1; D possibly corresponds to TRBD1 (6 bases). The germline V and J ends were trimmed by 3 bases and 8 bases, with 10 bases remaining between them. The CDR3 has 12 amino acids. Germline lookup yields CDR1 SNHLY and CDR2 FYNNEI. CDR3 nucleotide sequence: TGTGCCAGCAGTGAGTGGAGGGGGGAAGCTTTCTTT. This gives the protein CASSEWRGEAFF. Variable domain in full (rest from reference TRBV2 and TRBJ1-1): EPEVTQTPSHQVTQMGQEVILRCVPISNHLYFYWYRQILGQKVEFLVSFYNNEISEKSEIFDDQFSVERPDGSNFTLKIRSTKLEDSAMYFCASSEWRGEAFFGQGTRLTVV.

This chain connects TRBV27 to TRBJ1-3, with D unclear. Trimming took off 6 bases at V and 1 base at J, with 10 bases between the two ends. Germline V gene data show CDR1 as MNHEY and CDR2 as SMNVEV (reference sequence). CDR3 size: 14 residues. The CDR3 loop reads CASSPLGSGNTIYF. CDR3 DNA: TGTGCCAGCAGCCCCCTGGGATCTGGAAACACCATATATTTT.

The V gene is TRBV11-1, the J gene TRBJ1-1; the D gene is possibly TRBD1 (5 bases). Trimming stripped 3 bases from V and 4 bases from J, with 9 bases between. The V gene's germline CDR1 is SGHAT and CDR2 FQDESV (reference sequence). The CDR3 sequence is 13 residues long. The CDR3 coding sequence is TGTGCCAGCAGCTTTCAGGGCCTCACTGAAGCTTTCTTT. Its translation is CASSFQGLTEAFF.

The chain couples TRBV28 to TRBJ1-5; TRBD1 matches 7 bases. Germline V gives CDR1 MDHEN, CDR2 SYDVKM. The V gene end was trimmed by 5 bases and the J gene end by 5 bases; junction bases not matched to a gene: 12. This CDR3 is 16 amino acids long. As DNA, the CDR3 is TGTGCCAGCAGTCCTGGGGGGAACAGGGGTGATCAGCCCCAGCATTTT. Its protein is CASSPGGNRGDQPQHF.

This clone was recorded only once. The gene calls are TRBV2 and TRBJ2-5, with D tentatively TRBD1 or TRBD2 (5 bases each). Germline V lookup: CDR1 SNHLY, CDR2 FYNNEI. This CDR3 comprises 18 residues. With 3 bases removed from V and 1 base from J, the gap between germline ends came to 21 bases. The CDR3 DNA follows: TGTGCCAGCAGTGATTTTCAGGGAAAGTGGGGGATCCAAGAGACCCAGTACTTC. It yields the protein CASSDFQGKWGIQETQYF. The full variable domain, completed using reference TRBV2 and TRBJ2-5, is EPEVTQTPSHQVTQMGQEVILRCVPISNHLYFYWYRQILGQKVEFLVSFYNNEISEKSEIFDDQFSVERPDGSNFTLKIRSTKLEDSAMYFCASSDFQGKWGIQETQYFGPGTRLLVL.

This clone was seen more than once but under ten times. The V gene is TRBV7-2, the J gene TRBJ1-5; TRBD1 might be the D (5 bases). V was cut by 3 bases and J by 1 base, with 13 bases left in between. Per the germline V gene, CDR1 is SGHTA and CDR2 is FQGNSA. CDR3 length equals 16 residues. CDR3 DNA sequence: TGTGCCAGCAGCTTTTCTGGGGCCGGGAGCAATCAGCCCCAGCATTTT. Its translation: CASSFSGAGSNQPQHF.

This rearrangement joins TRBV6-6 to TRBJ1-2; a weak D match, TRBD1 (5 bases). This CDR3 has 16 residues. CDR1 and CDR2 (germline): MNHNY, SVGAGI (reference sequence). V lost 6 bases and J lost 4, with 21 bases in between. DNA of the CDR3: TGTGCCAGCAGACCACGGGCAGGGCCGTTAGGCTATGGCTACACCTTC. This translates into CASRPRAGPLGYGYTF.